The 29 T cell receptor beta chains reported below all come from one sample, sequenced in a study of blood T cell repertoires in COVID-19. Sequencing was performed with immunoSEQ multiplex PCR; in TCRdb, only in-frame clones are kept and a portion is missing. This table holds 260,000 or so clones, 88% found once. The sample consisted of PBMCs or T cells enriched from blood (not recorded which). The receptors stem from a woman between 35 and 50 years old with acute COVID-19.

This chain uses TRBV18 with TRBJ2-2; 9 bases map to TRBD1. Germline V gene sequence: CDR1 KGHSH, CDR2 LQKENI. The CDR3 is made up of 15 amino acids. Trimming removed 6 bases from V and 4 bases from J; junction bases left unmatched: 6. The CDR3 bases are TGTGCCAGCTCCCCGGCGACAGGGGGCACCGGGGAGCTGTTTTTT. It is translated as CASSPATGGTGELFF.

The rearrangement links TRBV11-3 to TRBJ1-5; possible D gene TRBD1, 5 bases. There are 13 residues in the CDR3. Germline lookup yields CDR1 SGHNT and CDR2 YENEEA. V lost 3 bases and J 7 bases, leaving 10 bases between the germline ends. For the CDR3, the DNA is TGTGCCAGCAGCTTCGGGGGTGGACAGCCCCAGCATTTT. Translated: CASSFGGGQPQHF.

The chain is built from TRBV28 and TRBJ2-7; tentative D call: TRBD2 (6 bases). Germline lookup yields CDR1 MDHEN and CDR2 SYDVKM. This CDR3 contains 15 residues. Trimming cost V 6 bases and J 2 bases, with 17 bases left between them. CDR3 sequence: CASSPPPAGTYEQYV. Here the CDR3 DNA reads TGTGCCAGCAGCCCCCCCCCGGCGGGGACCTACGAGCAGTACGTC.

This clone showed up just once. The chain carries TRBV5-6 and TRBJ2-7, with TRBD1 matching over 9 bases. Unmatched junction bases numbered 4, after V lost 1 base and J lost 5 bases. Germline loops: CDR1 SGHDT, CDR2 YYEEEE. The CDR3 contains 14 residues. CDR3 residues: CASSLPGQGNEQYF. The CDR3 DNA follows: TGTGCCAGCAGCTTGCCGGGACAGGGCAACGAGCAGTACTTC.

The genes are TRBV15 and TRBJ1-2; no clear D gene. Trimming left V 0 bases short and J 2 bases short, with 4 bases between. The CDR3 contains 13 residues. The V gene's germline CDR1 is LNHNV and CDR2 YYDKDF (reference sequence). DNA of the CDR3: TGTGCCACCAGCAGAGAACAGAACTATGGCTACACCTTC. It is translated as CATSREQNYGYTF.

This clone is a singleton in its sample. V and J are TRBV7-2 and TRBJ1-5; 8 bases fit TRBD1. The CDR3 has 15 amino acids. V trimming: 1 base; J trimming: 3 bases; junction bases outside the gene matches: 2. Germline V gene sequence: CDR1 SGHTA, CDR2 FQGNSA. CDR3 protein: CASSLGQGLNQPQHF. CDR3 nucleotides: TGTGCCAGCAGCTTAGGACAGGGGCTCAATCAGCCCCAGCATTTT.

The chain recombines TRBV29-1 with TRBJ2-5; 8 positions match TRBD2. V shed 1 base and J 7 bases; nucleotides not matched to a gene: 5. The CDR3 loop spans 13 amino acids. Germline V CDR1 and CDR2: SQVTM, ANQGSEA. The CDR3 coding sequence is TGCAGCGTTGAAGTGAGCCGGGAGGGGACCCAGTACTTC. This sequence encodes CSVEVSREGTQYF.

CDR3 in DNA: TGTGCCTGGAGTCCGGGACTAGCGATCTACAATGAGCAGTTCTTC. Translating it yields CAWSPGLAIYNEQFF. The chain links TRBV30 to TRBJ2-1; 10 bases align to TRBD2. The CDR3 has 15 residues. Per the germline V gene, CDR1 is GTSNPN and CDR2 is SVGIG (reference sequence). Trimming removed 2 bases from V and 3 bases from J; junction bases left unmatched: 4.

The genes are TRBV7-9 and TRBJ1-4; D unresolved. Germline CDR1 reads SEHNR; CDR2 reads FQNEAQ (reference sequence). The V gene lost 2 bases and the J gene lost 6 bases, with 16 bases spanning the gap. This CDR3 spans 16 amino acids. CDR3 sequence reads: CASSLPEGGRDEKLFF. The CDR3 DNA reads as TGTGCCAGCAGCTTACCTGAGGGAGGGCGTGATGAAAAACTGTTTTTT.

The chain joins TRBV3-1 (or the pseudogene TRBV3-2) to TRBJ2-1; 14 positions match TRBD2. J gave up 8 bases and V 4 bases, and 4 bases lay outside the gene matches. Germline CDR1 reads LGHDT; CDR2 reads YNNKEL (reference sequence). The CDR3 covers 15 residues. The DNA for the CDR3 is TGTGCCAGCAGCCGACTAGCGGGAGGGCCGCATGAGCAGTTCTTC. This sequence encodes CASSRLAGGPHEQFF.

The chain is built from TRBV18 and TRBJ1-1; D is possibly TRBD1 (5 bases). The CDR3 extends over 13 amino acids. Looked up from germline, CDR1 is KGHSH and CDR2 is LQKENI. Trimming left V 3 bases short and J 5 bases short, with 10 bases between. Here the CDR3 reads CASSPFGGTEAFF. The CDR3 DNA follows: TGTGCCAGCTCACCCTTCGGGGGTACTGAAGCTTTCTTT.

The chain recombines TRBV11-2 with TRBJ1-2; 8 bases map to TRBD1. This CDR3 region has 13 residues. Germline CDR1 and CDR2: SGHAT and FQNNGV. Trimming took 4 bases from V and 7 from J; bases not matched to a gene: 5. This CDR3 is CASSSPDRVGYTF. The CDR3 DNA reads as TGTGCCAGCAGCTCCCCGGACAGGGTTGGCTACACCTTC.

This CDR3 reads CASSLSKNTEAFF. The CDR3 DNA follows: TGTGCCAGCAGCTTGTCAAAAAACACTGAAGCTTTCTTT. The chain joins TRBV7-8 to TRBJ1-1; D remains ambiguous. This CDR3 contains 13 residues. Looked up from germline, CDR1 is SGHVS and CDR2 is FQNEAQ. V lost 3 bases, J lost 2 bases, and 7 bases lay in between.

V gene TRBV28 combines with J gene TRBJ2-3, with 8 bases fitting TRBD2. The trim removed 1 base at V and 3 bases at J, leaving 6 bases unmatched. Germline values: CDR1 MDHEN, CDR2 SYDVKM. The CDR3 consists of 16 residues. DNA for the CDR3: TGTGCCAGCAGTTTATACCGAGCGGGAGCGACAGATACGCAGTATTTT. Its translation: CASSLYRAGATDTQYF.

The rearrangement links TRBV11-2 to TRBJ2-7, with a weak D call TRBD1 (6 bases). The V gene lost 3 bases and the J gene lost 1 base, with 7 bases spanning the gap. Germline lookup yields CDR1 SGHAT and CDR2 FQNNGV. The CDR3 extends over 13 amino acids. The CDR3 protein is CASSFDRSYEQYV. The CDR3, as DNA: TGTGCCAGCAGCTTCGACAGGTCCTACGAGCAGTACGTC.

The gene calls are TRBV4-1 and TRBJ1-2; TRBD1 matches 7 bases. The CDR3 contains 15 residues. CDR1 and CDR2 from the germline V gene are MGHRA and YSYEKL. V lost 0 bases, J lost 7 bases, and 8 bases stayed unmatched. The CDR3 sequence: CASSQERTGAFGYTF. CDR3 DNA: TGCGCCAGCAGCCAAGAGAGAACAGGGGCCTTTGGCTACACCTTC.

The chain is built from TRBV19 and TRBJ2-7; the D is unclear. The CDR3 length is 14 residues. Trimming pared 6 bases from V and 0 bases from J, leaving 12 bases between. Germline values: CDR1 LNHDA, CDR2 SQIVND (reference sequence). CDR3 sequence (DNA): TGTGCCAGTAGCCCCACAGTGAGCTCCTACGAGCAGTACGTC. It specifies CASSPTVSSYEQYV.

The chain has TRBV7-2 and TRBJ2-3; 11 bases match TRBD2. Germline V CDR1 and CDR2: SGHTA, FQGNSA. The CDR3 length is 17 residues. Unmatched junction bases numbered 9, after V lost 3 bases and J lost 4 bases. The CDR3 loop is CASSFLAGGYRPDTQYF. CDR3 sequence (DNA): TGTGCCAGCAGCTTTCTAGCGGGAGGATATCGGCCAGATACGCAGTATTTT.

The V and J genes are TRBV20-1 and TRBJ2-7; TRBD2 agrees at 11 bases. Germline CDR1 and CDR2: DFQATT and SNEGSKA (reference sequence). J gave up 7 bases and V 3 bases, and 8 bases lay outside the gene matches. This CDR3 comprises 14 residues. CDR3 sequence (DNA): TGCAGTGCTAGTCGACCGGCTAGCGGGAGGGAGCAGTACTTC. Translation: CSASRPASGREQYF.

The V and J genes are TRBV27 and TRBJ1-3; D uncertain. V was cut by 7 bases and J by 3 bases, with 10 bases left in between. The germline V gene encodes CDR1 MNHEY and CDR2 SMNVEV (reference sequence). This CDR3 is 13 amino acids long. The CDR3 nucleotides read TGTGCCAGCATCGAGAACTTTGGAAACACCATATATTTT. Amino acid sequence: CASIENFGNTIYF.

The rearrangement uses TRBV7-2 and TRBJ2-7; D is perhaps TRBD1 (5 bases). CDR1 SGHTA and CDR2 FQGNSA come from the germline V gene. This CDR3 region has 16 residues. V shed 1 base and J shed 1 base, with 14 bases lying between them. The CDR3 coding sequence is TGTGCCAGCAGCTTAGATTTAGGGGTGGGGTCCTACGAGCAGTACGTC. This sequence encodes CASSLDLGVGSYEQYV.

The gene calls are TRBV10-2 and TRBJ2-7; the D call may be TRBD1 or TRBD2 (5 bases each). V was trimmed by 6 bases and J by 0 bases, leaving 9 bases between them. Germline loops: CDR1 WSHSY, CDR2 SAAADI. The CDR3 extends over 13 amino acids. In DNA, the CDR3 is TGCGCCAGCAGAGAGGGGCTCTCCTACGAGCAGTACTTC. Protein product: CASREGLSYEQYF.

The J gene is TRBJ2-1, the V gene TRBV10-1; no reliable D call. V shed 0 bases and J shed 9 bases, with 9 bases lying between them. In germline, CDR1 is WNHNN, CDR2 SYGVQD (reference sequence). The CDR3 is 13 amino acids. CDR3 sequence: CASSESGSSEQFF. In nucleotides, the CDR3 is TGCGCCAGCAGTGAGTCGGGTAGCAGTGAGCAGTTCTTC.

The chain joins TRBV4-1 to TRBJ2-7, with D perhaps matching TRBD1 (6 bases). This CDR3 has 16 amino acids. The V end lost 2 bases, the J end lost 2 bases, and 16 bases lay between the germline ends. Germline CDR1 is MGHRA and CDR2 is YSYEKL. CDR3 DNA: TGCGCCAGCAGCCAATCAATCCTGGACAGAACCTACGAGCAGTACTTC. Its translation: CASSQSILDRTYEQYF.

The rearrangement uses TRBV7-9 and TRBJ1-1; D gene ambiguous. Germline V CDR1 and CDR2: SEHNR, FQNEAQ (reference sequence). Trimming pared 2 bases from V and 3 bases from J, leaving 4 bases between. The CDR3 spans 12 residues. CDR3 residues: CASSLSYTEAFF. The CDR3 coding sequence is TGTGCCAGCAGCTTATCGTACACTGAAGCTTTCTTT. Combining the CDR3 with reference TRBV7-9 and TRBJ1-1 gives the whole variable domain DTGVSQNPRHKITKRGQNVTFRCDPISEHNRLYWYRQTLGQGPEFLTYFQNEAQLEKSRLLSDRFSAERPKGSFSTLEIQRTEQGDSAMYLCASSLSYTEAFFGQGTRLTVV.

The chain combines TRBV4-3 with TRBJ1-2; no definite D call. Germline V gives CDR1 LGHNA, CDR2 YSLEER. V lost 0 bases and J 8 bases, leaving 10 bases between the germline ends. This CDR3 is built from 13 residues. The CDR3 region is CASSQERVGGYTF. The CDR3 nucleotides read TGCGCCAGCAGCCAAGAAAGAGTCGGGGGCTACACCTTC.

This chain uses TRBV28 with TRBJ1-2; possibly TRBD1 for D (5 bases). The CDR3 spans 14 residues. Trimming left V 2 bases short and J 2 bases short, with 9 bases between. CDR1 and CDR2 (germline): MDHEN, SYDVKM. This CDR3 reads CASSLTGVNYGYTF. CDR3 bases: TGTGCCAGCAGTTTAACAGGTGTCAACTATGGCTACACCTTC.

J is TRBJ2-7 and V is TRBV19, with 9 nucleotides matching TRBD1. Germline V lookup: CDR1 LNHDA, CDR2 SQIVND (reference sequence). V lost 6 bases, J lost 3 bases, and 6 bases stayed unmatched. The CDR3 spans 14 residues. CDR3 protein: CASSNQGQGYEQYF. The CDR3 nucleotides read TGTGCCAGTAGCAACCAGGGACAGGGCTACGAGCAGTACTTC.

The gene calls are TRBV4-3 and TRBJ2-2, with TRBD1 matching over 8 bases. Germline V gene sequence: CDR1 LGHNA, CDR2 YSLEER. V dropped 5 bases and J dropped 3; count of bases not matched to a gene: 8. This CDR3 is built from 16 residues. The CDR3 nucleotides are TGCGCCAGCAGCTCTCTACAGGGGGAACACACCGGGGAGCTGTTTTTT. Amino acid sequence: CASSSLQGEHTGELFF.